One sample yielded the 17 T cell receptor beta chains listed below, sequenced in a study of blood T cell repertoires in COVID-19. Sequenced by immunoSEQ multiplex PCR; TCRdb stores in-frame clones only, minus some. The data contain more than 65,000 clones, over 70% of them singletons. Sequenced material: peripheral blood. These receptors all come from a woman aged 70 to 79 with acute or convalescent COVID-19.

V gene TRBV6-5 combines with J gene TRBJ1-6; D not certain. The CDR3 totals 14 residues. Germline-derived CDR1 and CDR2 are MNHEY and SVGAGI. V lost 2 bases and J lost 2, with 4 bases in between. CDR3 nucleotides: TGTGCCAGCAGTTACACAACCTATAATTCACCCCTCCACTTT. Translation gives CASSYTTYNSPLHF.

The chain is built from TRBV2 and TRBJ1-1; 7 positions agree with TRBD1. Per germline, CDR1 SNHLY and CDR2 FYNNEI. The V gene end was trimmed by 8 bases and the J gene end by 9 bases; junction bases not matched to a gene: 9. The CDR3 has 12 residues. The CDR3 loop reads CASGGQSPKAFF. In DNA form, the CDR3 reads TGTGCCAGCGGGGGACAGTCCCCGAAAGCTTTCTTT.

The CDR3 DNA sequence: TGTGCCAGCAGCCGTAGGGACAGTCCCCCCGGCTACACCTTC. Translated, it gives CASSRRDSPPGYTF. V gene TRBV5-4 combines with J gene TRBJ1-2; 7 bases map to TRBD1. The CDR3 is made up of 14 amino acids. J gave up 8 bases and V 4 bases, and 11 bases lay outside the gene matches. Looked up from germline, CDR1 is SGHNT and CDR2 is YYREEE (reference sequence).

V is TRBV19 and J is TRBJ1-1, with D possibly matching TRBD1 (5 bases). There are 12 residues in the CDR3. In germline, CDR1 is LNHDA, CDR2 SQIVND (reference sequence). V gave up 1 base and J gave up 11 bases, with 11 bases separating them. The CDR3 sequence: CASSIAGRHAFF. Here the CDR3 DNA reads TGTGCCAGTAGTATAGCAGGGCGACACGCTTTCTTT.

This chain connects TRBV10-3 to TRBJ1-6, with 8 bases lining up with TRBD1. Trimming at V came to 3 bases and at J to 7 bases, leaving 5 bases not matched to a gene. The CDR3 extends over 15 amino acids. Germline V lookup: CDR1 ENHRY, CDR2 SYGVKD. CDR3 amino acids: CAISERQGMNSPLHF. The CDR3 DNA sequence: TGTGCCATCAGTGAAAGACAGGGGATGAATTCACCCCTCCACTTT.

J is TRBJ2-3 and V is TRBV7-6; 9 bases fit TRBD2. Looked up from germline, CDR1 is SGHVS and CDR2 is FNYEAQ. V gave up 6 bases and J gave up 3 bases; unmatched junction bases: 13. The CDR3 contains 17 residues. CDR3 amino acids: CASRALGRGGGTDTQYF. As DNA, the CDR3 is TGTGCCAGCAGAGCCCTTGGGCGGGGGGGCGGTACAGATACGCAGTATTTT. The whole variable domain, remainder taken from reference TRBV7-6 and TRBJ2-3, is GAGVSQSPRYKVTKRGQDVALRCDPISGHVSLYWYRQALGQGPEFLTYFNYEAQQDKSGLPNDRFSAERPEGSISTLTIQRTEQRDSAMYRCASRALGRGGGTDTQYFGPGTRLTVL.

The V and J genes are TRBV7-3 and TRBJ2-5; 7 bases align to TRBD2. The germline V gene encodes CDR1 SGHTA and CDR2 FQGTGA. The CDR3 loop spans 15 amino acids. With V trimmed by 5 bases and J by 3 bases, 9 bases remained unmatched. The CDR3 coding sequence is TGTGCCAGCAGCCCCGGGGGGAGAATAAAAGAGACCCAGTACTTC. This codes for CASSPGGRIKETQYF.

J is TRBJ2-7 and V is TRBV14; D remains ambiguous. This CDR3 has 13 residues. Germline V gene data show CDR1 as SGHDN and CDR2 as FVKESK. V lost 0 bases and J lost 3, with 6 bases in between. This CDR3 is CASSQDFGYEQYF. The CDR3 DNA sequence: TGTGCCAGCAGCCAAGATTTCGGCTACGAGCAGTACTTC.

V and J are TRBV19 and TRBJ2-2; D is perhaps TRBD1 (5 bases). The CDR3 is made up of 14 amino acids. CDR1 is LNHDA and CDR2 is SQIVND in the germline V gene (reference sequence). With 6 bases removed from V and 1 base from J, the gap between germline ends came to 9 bases. CDR3 DNA sequence: TGTGCCAGTAGACCTACAGGGAACACCGGGGAGCTGTTTTTT. It codes for CASRPTGNTGELFF.

As DNA, the CDR3 is TGTGCCAGCCTCCGTGGGGCCAACGTCCTGACTTTC. It encodes CASLRGANVLTF. The V and J genes are TRBV7-8 and TRBJ2-6, with D unclear. This CDR3 comprises 12 residues. Germline V gene lookup returns CDR1 SGHVS and CDR2 FQNEAQ. V was shortened by 8 bases and J by 3 bases, with 5 bases between the two germline ends.

Only a few counts were recorded for this clone. The rearrangement links TRBV3-1 (or the pseudogene TRBV3-2) to TRBJ2-2, with 9 bases matching TRBD1. The CDR3 has 15 amino acids. V lost 4 bases to trimming and J lost 1 base; unmatched junction nucleotides: 1. Germline loops: CDR1 LGHDT, CDR2 YNNKEL (reference sequence). CDR3 coding DNA: TGTGCCAGCAGCCGGACAGGGGAGAACACCGGGGAGCTGTTTTTT. Its translation: CASSRTGENTGELFF.

This clone showed up many times. The rearrangement joins TRBV7-8 to TRBJ2-7, with 9 nucleotides matching TRBD1. After removal of 0 bases from V and 6 bases from J, the junction contained 9 bases not matched to a gene. Germline CDR1 is SGHVS and CDR2 is FQNEAQ. The CDR3 contains 16 residues. Here the CDR3 reads CASSLATGGGRIEQYF. The CDR3 nucleotides are TGTGCCAGCAGCTTAGCGACAGGGGGAGGGAGGATCGAGCAGTACTTC.

The rearrangement uses TRBV27 and TRBJ2-5; TRBD1 matches 7 bases. Looked up from germline, CDR1 is MNHEY and CDR2 is SMNVEV (reference sequence). J was trimmed by 1 base and V by 3 bases; bases with no gene match: 11. The CDR3 consists of 17 residues. Here the CDR3 DNA reads TGTGCCAGCAGTTTGGGACAACCACAGGGGCCCCAAGAGACCCAGTACTTC. Translation gives CASSLGQPQGPQETQYF.

The chain carries TRBV27 and TRBJ1-4; no reliable D call. This CDR3 has 14 amino acids. Germline V gives CDR1 MNHEY, CDR2 SMNVEV (reference sequence). The V end was cut by 6 bases, the J end by 7 bases, with 15 bases between. As DNA, the CDR3 is TGTGCCAGCAGCCCCGTGGAGGCAGTTGAAAAACTGTTTTTT. Translating gives CASSPVEAVEKLFF.

DNA for the CDR3: TGTGCCATCAGTGGAACAGTCTCTGGAAACACCATATATTTT. This sequence encodes CAISGTVSGNTIYF. The chain carries TRBV10-3 and TRBJ1-3; no clear D. CDR3 length: 14 amino acids. Germline V gene data show CDR1 as ENHRY and CDR2 as SYGVKD. The germline V and J ends were trimmed by 4 bases and 0 bases, with 7 bases remaining between them.

The chain joins TRBV11-2 to TRBJ1-1, with 8 bases matching TRBD1. The V segment lost 7 bases and the J segment 1 base; nucleotides outside the gene matches: 5. CDR3 length: 14 amino acids. The germline gives CDR1 SGHAT, CDR2 FQNNGV. The CDR3 here is CASTLGQANTEAFF. As DNA, the CDR3 is TGTGCCAGCACCTTGGGACAGGCGAACACTGAAGCTTTCTTT.

V gene TRBV7-8 combines with J gene TRBJ1-3; 7 positions agree with TRBD1. Germline V gene sequence: CDR1 SGHVS, CDR2 FQNEAQ. The CDR3 is 17 residues long. V lost 1 base and J lost 3; bases outside the gene matches: 9. CDR3 region: CASSLGVKTGYGNTIYF. Written as DNA, the CDR3 is TGTGCCAGCAGCTTAGGGGTCAAGACAGGGTATGGAAACACCATATATTTT.